This record covers a single TCR beta chain. The V gene lost 1 base and the J gene lost 1 base, with 17 bases spanning the gap. The CDR3 length is 18 residues. Germline V lookup: CDR1 MGHRA, CDR2 YSYEKL. This entry belongs to a study of T cell changes during pregnancy in multiple sclerosis. Clones were read by immunoSEQ multiplex PCR, and TCRdb kept only the in-frame ones, dropping some. The table has some 80,000 clones, roughly nine tenths seen once; the top ten hold more than 0.8%. This sequence was found in a female donor in good health, enrolled as a control in a pregnancy study. Sequenced material: peripheral blood, taken in the first trimester of pregnancy. The V call is TRBV4-1, the J call TRBJ2-1; possibly TRBD1 for D (5 bases). The CDR3 loop is CASSQAGKAGRSYNEQFF. The CDR3, as DNA: TGCGCCAGCAGCCAAGCAGGGAAGGCCGGTAGGTCCTACAATGAGCAGTTCTTC.